This entry concerns a single TCR beta chain. The record originates from a study of blood T cell repertoires in COVID-19. Study-level background: COVID-19 samples collected from the United States, Italy and Spain covered acute and convalescent phases. Sources were T cells, B-cell-depleted T cells, or PBMCs; the material itself was cDNA or gDNA.

The V and J ends lost 4 bases and 5 bases, in that order; junction bases with no gene match: 8. The CDR3 is made up of 14 amino acids. Germline V lookup: CDR1 SGHRS, CDR2 YFSETQ. In the study's own analysis: Reference gene primers were amplified, and this amplification served to estimate nucleated cell counts. The method was immunoSEQ multiplex PCR; TCRdb's version includes in-frame clones alone and lacks a portion of them. The V and J calls and clone size were taken over from that table, and D and trimming were inferred from the DNA. The table records a few hundred thousand clones, 87% of them present only once.

The clonotype comes from a man aged 18 to 30 with active or convalescent COVID-19. The chain recombines TRBV5-1 with TRBJ2-7, with 8 bases that match TRBD2. Sequences were obtained from peripheral blood. CDR3 region: CASSLGLARHEQYF. CDR3 coding DNA: TGCGCCAGCAGCCTAGGACTAGCCCGACACGAGCAGTACTTC.